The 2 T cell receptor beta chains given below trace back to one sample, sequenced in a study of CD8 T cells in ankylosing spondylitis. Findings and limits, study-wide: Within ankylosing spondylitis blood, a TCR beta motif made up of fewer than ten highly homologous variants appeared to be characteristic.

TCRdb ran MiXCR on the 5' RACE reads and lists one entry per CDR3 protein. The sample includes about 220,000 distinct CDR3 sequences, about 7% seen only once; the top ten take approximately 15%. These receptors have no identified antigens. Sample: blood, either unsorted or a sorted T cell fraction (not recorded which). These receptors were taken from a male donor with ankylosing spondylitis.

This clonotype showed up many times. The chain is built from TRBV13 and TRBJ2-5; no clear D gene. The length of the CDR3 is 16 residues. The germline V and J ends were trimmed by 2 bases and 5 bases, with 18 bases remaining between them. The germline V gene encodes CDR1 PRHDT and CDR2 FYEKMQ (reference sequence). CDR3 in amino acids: CASSLTWTEQRETQYF. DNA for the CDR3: TGTGCCAGCAGCTTAACTTGGACCGAACAGAGGGAGACCCAGTACTTC.

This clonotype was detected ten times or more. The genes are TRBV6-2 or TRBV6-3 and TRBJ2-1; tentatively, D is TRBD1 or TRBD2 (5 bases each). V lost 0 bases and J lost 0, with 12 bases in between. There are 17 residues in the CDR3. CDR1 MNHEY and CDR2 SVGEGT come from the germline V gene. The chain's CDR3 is CASSYSRDQTSYNEQFF. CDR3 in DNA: TGTGCCAGCAGTTACTCGAGGGACCAAACCTCCTACAATGAGCAGTTCTTC.